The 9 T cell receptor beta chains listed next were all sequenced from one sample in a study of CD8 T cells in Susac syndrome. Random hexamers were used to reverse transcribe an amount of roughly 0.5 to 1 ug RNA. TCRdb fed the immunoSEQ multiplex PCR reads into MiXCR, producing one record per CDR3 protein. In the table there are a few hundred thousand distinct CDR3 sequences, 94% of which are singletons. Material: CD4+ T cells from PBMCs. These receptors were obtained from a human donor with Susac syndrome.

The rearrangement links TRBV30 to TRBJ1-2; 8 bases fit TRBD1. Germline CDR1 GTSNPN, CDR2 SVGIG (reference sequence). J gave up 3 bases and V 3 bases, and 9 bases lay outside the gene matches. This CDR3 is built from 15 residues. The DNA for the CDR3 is TGTGCCTGGAGCGGGACCGGGACAGGCTACTATGGCTACACCTTC. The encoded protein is CAWSGTGTGYYGYTF.

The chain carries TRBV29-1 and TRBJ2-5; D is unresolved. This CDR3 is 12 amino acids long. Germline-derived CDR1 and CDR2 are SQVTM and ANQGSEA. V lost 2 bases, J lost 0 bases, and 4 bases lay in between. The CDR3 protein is CSVERYQETQYF. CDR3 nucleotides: TGCAGCGTTGAAAGGTACCAAGAGACCCAGTACTTC.

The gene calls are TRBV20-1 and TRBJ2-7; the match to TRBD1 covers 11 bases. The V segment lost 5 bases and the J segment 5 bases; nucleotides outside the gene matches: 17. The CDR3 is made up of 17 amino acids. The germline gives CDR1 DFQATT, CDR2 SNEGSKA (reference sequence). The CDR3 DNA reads TGCAGTGCTCCACCTTTTATAGGACAGGGGGCTCTAAACGAGCAGTACTTC. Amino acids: CSAPPFIGQGALNEQYF.

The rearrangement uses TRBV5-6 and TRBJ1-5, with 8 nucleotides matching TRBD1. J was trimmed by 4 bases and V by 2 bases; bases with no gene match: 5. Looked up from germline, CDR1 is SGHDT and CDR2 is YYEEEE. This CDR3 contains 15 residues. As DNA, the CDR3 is TGTGCCAGCAGCTTCGGACAGGGACGGAATCAGCCCCAGCATTTT. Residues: CASSFGQGRNQPQHF.

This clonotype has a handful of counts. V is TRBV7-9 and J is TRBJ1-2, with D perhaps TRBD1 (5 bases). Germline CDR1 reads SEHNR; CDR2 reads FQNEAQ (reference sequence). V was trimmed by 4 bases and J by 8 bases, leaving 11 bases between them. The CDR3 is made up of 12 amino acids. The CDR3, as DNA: TGTGCCAGCAGCTCCGCAGGGCGCGGCTACACCTTC. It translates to CASSSAGRGYTF.

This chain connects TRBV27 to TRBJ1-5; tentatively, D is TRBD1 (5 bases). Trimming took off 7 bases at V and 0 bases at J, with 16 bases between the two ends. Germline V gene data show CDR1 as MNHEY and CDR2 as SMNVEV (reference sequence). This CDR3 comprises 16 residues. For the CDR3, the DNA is TGTGCCAGCACCCCCTTCGGGGGAGATAGCAATCAGCCCCAGCATTTT. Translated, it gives CASTPFGGDSNQPQHF.

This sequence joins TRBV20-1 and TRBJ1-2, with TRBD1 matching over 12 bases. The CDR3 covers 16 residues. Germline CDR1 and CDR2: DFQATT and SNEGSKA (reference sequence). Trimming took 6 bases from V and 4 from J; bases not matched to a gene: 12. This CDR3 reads CSAEGQGADPGYGYTF. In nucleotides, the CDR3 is TGCAGTGCGGAGGGACAGGGGGCGGACCCGGGCTATGGCTACACCTTC.

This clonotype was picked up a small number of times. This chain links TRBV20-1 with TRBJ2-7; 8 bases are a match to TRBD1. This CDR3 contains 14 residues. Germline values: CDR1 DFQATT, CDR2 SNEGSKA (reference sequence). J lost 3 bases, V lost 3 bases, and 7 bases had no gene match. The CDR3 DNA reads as TGCAGTGCTAGGTACCCCGGGACAGGCTACGAGCAGTACTTC. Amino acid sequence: CSARYPGTGYEQYF.

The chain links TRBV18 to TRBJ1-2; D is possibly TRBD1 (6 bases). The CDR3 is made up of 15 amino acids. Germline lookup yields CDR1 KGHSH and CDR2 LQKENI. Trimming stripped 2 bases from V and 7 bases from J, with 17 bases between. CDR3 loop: CASSPRQETGSGYTF. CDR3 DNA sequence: TGTGCCAGCTCACCAAGACAGGAGACCGGGAGTGGCTACACCTTC.